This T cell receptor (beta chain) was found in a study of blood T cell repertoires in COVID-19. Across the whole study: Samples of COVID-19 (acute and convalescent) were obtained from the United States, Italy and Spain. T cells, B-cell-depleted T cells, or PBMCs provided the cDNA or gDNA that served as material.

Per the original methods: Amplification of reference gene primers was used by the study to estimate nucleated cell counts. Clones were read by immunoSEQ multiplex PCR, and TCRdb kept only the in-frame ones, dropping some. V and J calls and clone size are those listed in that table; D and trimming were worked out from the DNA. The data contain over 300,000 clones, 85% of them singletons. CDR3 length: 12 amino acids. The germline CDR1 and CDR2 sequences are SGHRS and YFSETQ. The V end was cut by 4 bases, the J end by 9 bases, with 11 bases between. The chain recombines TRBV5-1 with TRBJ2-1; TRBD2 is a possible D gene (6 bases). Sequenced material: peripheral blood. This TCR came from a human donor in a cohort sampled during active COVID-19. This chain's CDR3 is CASSPTGGEQFF. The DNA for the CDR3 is TGCGCCAGCAGCCCGACCGGGGGTGAGCAGTTCTTC.